Below are 30 T cell receptor beta chains sequenced from a single sample in a study of early T cells in non-severe SARS-CoV-2 infection. TCRdb ran MiXCR on the 5' RACE reads and lists one entry per CDR3 protein. The sample includes about 33,000 distinct CDR3 sequences, about 5% of them seen just once. What was sequenced was whole blood. These TCRs come from an adult who was a healthcare worker with PCR-confirmed SARS-CoV-2 infection or an uninfected control (not recorded which).

This clonotype was picked up a small number of times. CDR3 nucleotides: TGCAGCGTTGAAACCTTGATGTTCGGCTACACCTTC. It is translated as CSVETLMFGYTF. The chain carries TRBV29-1 and TRBJ1-2, with D unresolved. Germline CDR1 is SQVTM and CDR2 is ANQGSEA. CDR3 size: 12 residues. V lost 2 bases, J lost 8 bases, and 12 bases lay in between.

In this sample, this clonotype turned up many times. The chain combines TRBV6-1 with TRBJ2-5; TRBD1 matches at 7 bases. This CDR3 is 14 amino acids long. Trimming took 5 bases from V and 0 from J; bases not matched to a gene: 3. Germline V gene sequence: CDR1 MNHNS, CDR2 SASEGT. The CDR3 nucleotides read TGTGCCAGCAGTCCCGGGACAGACCAAGAGACCCAGTACTTC. Translated: CASSPGTDQETQYF.

This clonotype was seen repeatedly, ten times or more. The chain combines TRBV20-1 with TRBJ1-5; D not resolved. CDR3 length: 14 amino acids. The V end was cut by 1 base, the J end by 3 bases, with 10 bases between. Germline-derived CDR1 and CDR2 are DFQATT and SNEGSKA (reference sequence). The CDR3 DNA sequence: TGCAGTGCTAGAGGAATGGAGGTCAATCAGCCCCAGCATTTT. The encoded protein is CSARGMEVNQPQHF.

The sample holds a few counts of this clonotype. This chain links TRBV12-3 or TRBV12-4 with TRBJ1-5; 7 bases fit TRBD1. This CDR3 comprises 17 residues. After removal of 6 bases from V and 0 bases from J, the junction contained 11 bases not matched to a gene. The chain's CDR3 is CASSPGQVINSNQPQHF. The CDR3 coding sequence is TGTGCCAGCAGCCCTGGACAGGTAATAAATAGCAATCAGCCCCAGCATTTT.

This clonotype has ten or more counts. The V and J genes are TRBV20-1 and TRBJ1-1; D unclear. CDR1 and CDR2 (germline): DFQATT, SNEGSKA (reference sequence). This CDR3 is built from 14 residues. With 6 bases removed from V and 4 bases from J, the gap between germline ends came to 18 bases. CDR3 sequence reads: CSATRVGSVTEAFF. CDR3 nucleotide sequence: TGCAGTGCCACCCGAGTGGGGAGTGTCACTGAAGCTTTCTTT.

There are a few counts of this clonotype. The rearrangement uses TRBV25-1 and TRBJ1-2; the D is unclear. The V gene lost 1 base and the J gene lost 0 bases, with 9 bases spanning the gap. Germline V lookup: CDR1 MGHDK, CDR2 SYGVNS. This CDR3 contains 15 residues. The CDR3 DNA follows: TGTGCCAGCAGTGAATCGACCGGAGCTAACTATGGCTACACCTTC. This codes for CASSESTGANYGYTF.

This clonotype appeared many times. The chain links TRBV11-2 to TRBJ2-7; D tentatively reads TRBD1 or TRBD2 (5 bases each). The CDR3 totals 14 residues. Germline CDR1 SGHAT, CDR2 FQNNGV. The V and J ends lost 5 bases and 7 bases respectively, with 18 bases between them. The CDR3 region is CASSLDSRRVEQYF. The CDR3 DNA follows: TGTGCCAGCAGCCTCGACAGTCGGCGGGTGGAGCAGTACTTC.

CDR3 amino acids: CASSQDLGSSNSPLHF. The DNA of the CDR3 is TGCGCCAGCAGCCAAGATCTAGGCAGCAGCAATTCACCCCTCCACTTT. This rearrangement joins TRBV4-3 to TRBJ1-6; D is unclear. V lost 0 bases and J 7 bases, leaving 13 bases between the germline ends. CDR1 LGHNA and CDR2 YSLEER come from the germline V gene. The CDR3 is made up of 16 amino acids.

This clonotype was counted at least ten times. V gene TRBV29-1 combines with J gene TRBJ1-1, with TRBD1 matching 9 bases. V gave up 7 bases and J gave up 1 base; unmatched junction bases: 4. The germline V gene encodes CDR1 SQVTM and CDR2 ANQGSEA. The CDR3 is 13 amino acids. For the CDR3, the DNA is TGCAGCGCCCGACAGGGGGGGAACACTGAAGCTTTCTTT. It encodes CSARQGGNTEAFF. The full variable domain, in which reference TRBV29-1 and TRBJ1-1 provide the parts outside the CDR3, is SAVISQKPSRDICQRGTSLTIQCQVDSQVTMMFWYRQQPGQSLTLIATANQGSEATYESGFVIDKFPISRPNLTFSTLTVSNMSPEDSSIYLCSARQGGNTEAFFGQGTRLTVV.

This clonotype was recorded many times. The chain employs TRBV4-3 and TRBJ2-1; D unclear. The CDR3 is 14 amino acids. V dropped 0 bases and J dropped 5 bases, with 8 bases sitting between them. Germline CDR1 and CDR2: LGHNA and YSLEER. The CDR3 reads CASSQDPQNNEQFF. CDR3 sequence (DNA): TGCGCCAGCAGCCAAGACCCACAGAACAATGAGCAGTTCTTC.

This clonotype showed up just a few times. The chain employs TRBV7-3 and TRBJ2-5; 9 nucleotides line up with TRBD1. The CDR3 extends over 14 amino acids. CDR1 SGHTA and CDR2 FQGTGA come from the germline V gene. V gave up 4 bases and J gave up 5 bases; unmatched junction bases: 5. CDR3 DNA sequence: TGTGCCAGCAGCTACAGGGGGCGCGGGGAGACCCAGTACTTC. It codes for CASSYRGRGETQYF.

This clonotype was picked up many times. V gene TRBV5-4 combines with J gene TRBJ2-3; TRBD2 matches 10 bases. From germline, CDR1 is SGHNT and CDR2 YYREEE (reference sequence). The CDR3 has 15 amino acids. J lost 6 bases, V lost 2 bases, and 6 bases had no gene match. The CDR3 nucleotides are TGTGCCAGCAGCTTAGCGGGGGGGCCGTGGGATACGCAGTATTTT. This sequence encodes CASSLAGGPWDTQYF.

This clonotype appeared many times. The genes are TRBV15 and TRBJ2-7, with D tentatively TRBD2 (6 bases). The CDR3 consists of 13 residues. V was clipped by 1 base and J by 4 bases, with 8 bases between them. Germline V CDR1 and CDR2: LNHNV, YYDKDF (reference sequence). This CDR3 is CATSRAGVYEQYF. CDR3 DNA: TGTGCCACCAGCAGAGCGGGGGTTTACGAGCAGTACTTC.

This clonotype was observed a few times. The rearrangement joins TRBV12-3 or TRBV12-4 to TRBJ1-5; no clear D gene. With 9 bases removed from V and 7 bases from J, the gap between germline ends came to 13 bases. The CDR3 contains 12 residues. CDR3 nucleotides: TGTGCCAGTGGGGAGGGAGGGCAGCCCCAGCATTTT. This gives the protein CASGEGGQPQHF.

This clonotype was observed a few times. V and J are TRBV29-1 and TRBJ2-2, with 10 bases that match TRBD1. The germline gives CDR1 SQVTM, CDR2 ANQGSEA. The length of the CDR3 is 15 residues. V gave up 5 bases and J gave up 0 bases; unmatched junction bases: 3. CDR3 sequence: CSVSGTGANTGELFF. The CDR3 nucleotides are TGCAGCGTTTCTGGGACAGGGGCGAACACCGGGGAGCTGTTTTTT.

This clonotype occurred many times. The V and J genes are TRBV20-1 and TRBJ2-7, with D possibly being TRBD1 (6 bases). The CDR3 length is 14 residues. Looked up from germline, CDR1 is DFQATT and CDR2 is SNEGSKA (reference sequence). The ends were cut back, 4 bases at V and 5 bases at J, with 18 bases in the middle. The CDR3 coding sequence is TGCAGTGCTATAGAGTTGGTGGCAGGGGACGAGCAGTACTTC. Its protein product is CSAIELVAGDEQYF.

The V and J genes are TRBV29-1 and TRBJ2-7; D might be TRBD2 (6 bases). V was cut by 6 bases and J by 6 bases, with 12 bases left in between. The CDR3 totals 11 residues. Looked up from germline, CDR1 is SQVTM and CDR2 is ANQGSEA. The CDR3 here is CSVLTGVEQYF. Here the CDR3 DNA reads TGCAGCGTCTTAACGGGGGTCGAGCAGTACTTC.

The table lists this clonotype with many counts. The CDR3 spells CASKQGGMNTEAFF. The CDR3 region has the DNA TGTGCCAGCAAGCAGGGCGGGATGAACACTGAAGCTTTCTTT. The V and J genes are TRBV5-4 and TRBJ1-1; possible D gene TRBD1, 5 bases. Per the germline V gene, CDR1 is SGHNT and CDR2 is YYREEE (reference sequence). This CDR3 has 14 amino acids. Trimming stripped 6 bases from V and 0 bases from J, with 12 bases between.

The table lists this clonotype with many counts. The chain links TRBV7-9 to TRBJ1-3; maybe TRBD1 (5 bases). Germline assignment: CDR1 SEHNR and CDR2 FQNEAQ (reference sequence). The CDR3 length is 14 residues. The V gene lost 6 bases and the J gene lost 3 bases, with 12 bases spanning the gap. The CDR3 sequence: CASRGDGNGNTIYF. DNA of the CDR3: TGTGCCAGCAGGGGGGACGGTAATGGAAACACCATATATTTT.

In regard to this clonotype: A much larger clonotype is one base distant, so this may be a read error. The chain uses TRBV18 and TRBJ2-1, with 9 bases aligning to TRBD2. CDR3 length: 15 amino acids. J gave up 2 bases and V 5 bases, and 4 bases lay outside the gene matches. Germline V CDR1 and CDR2: KGHSH, LQKENI. The CDR3 region has the DNA TGTGCCAGCTCAGCGGGACTAGCAGCCTACAATGAGCAGTTCTTC. This translates into CASSAGLAAYNEQFF.

This clonotype was counted at least ten times. The chain employs TRBV13 and TRBJ2-1, with 11 bases lining up with TRBD2. The J segment lost 7 bases and the V segment lost 5 bases, leaving 19 bases of the junction unmatched. This CDR3 is built from 19 residues. CDR1 PRHDT and CDR2 FYEKMQ come from the germline V gene (reference sequence). Written as DNA, the CDR3 is TGTGCCAGCAGCCCCCTCCTAGCGGGGGGCCCCGTTTTGGGAAATGAGCAGTTCTTC. Its translation is CASSPLLAGGPVLGNEQFF.

This clonotype has a count of ten or more. The CDR3 protein is CASSLAFGSQETQYF. Written as DNA, the CDR3 is TGTGCCAGCAGCTTAGCGTTTGGTAGCCAAGAGACCCAGTACTTC. The V gene is TRBV7-2, the J gene TRBJ2-5; D not certain. Germline V lookup: CDR1 SGHTA, CDR2 FQGNSA. V lost 0 bases, J lost 1 base, and 9 bases lay in between. This CDR3 has 15 amino acids.

In its sample, this clonotype was seen a few times. The rearrangement uses TRBV11-2 and TRBJ2-2; D is ambiguous. CDR3 length: 14 amino acids. The germline V gene encodes CDR1 SGHAT and CDR2 FQNNGV. Deletions cut 4 bases from V and 4 bases from J, with 10 bases between. CDR3 region: CASSYPASTGELFF. DNA for the CDR3: TGTGCCAGCAGCTACCCCGCTTCCACCGGGGAGCTGTTTTTT.

This clonotype has ten or more counts. The chain uses TRBV11-2 and TRBJ2-5; either TRBD1 or TRBD2 may fit D (5 bases each). The CDR3 extends over 14 amino acids. Germline V lookup: CDR1 SGHAT, CDR2 FQNNGV. V lost 5 bases, J lost 2 bases, and 12 bases lay in between. CDR3 sequence reads: CASSQGRVQETQYF. The CDR3 nucleotides are TGTGCCAGCAGCCAGGGACGAGTACAAGAGACCCAGTACTTC.

This clonotype has more than one count but fewer than ten. The chain couples TRBV7-6 to TRBJ2-7; D is perhaps TRBD1 or TRBD2 (6 bases each). The V and J ends lost 3 bases and 5 bases respectively, with 14 bases between them. The CDR3 sequence is 14 residues long. Germline lookup yields CDR1 SGHVS and CDR2 FNYEAQ. The CDR3 reads CASSLPGRGHEQYF. The CDR3 DNA is TGTGCCAGCAGCTTGCCGGGTCGGGGGCACGAGCAGTACTTC.

This clonotype was found many times. The genes are TRBV6-6 and TRBJ2-7; D is perhaps TRBD1 or TRBD2 (6 bases each). Trimming cost V 0 bases and J 2 bases, with 14 bases left between them. CDR1 is MNHNY and CDR2 is SVGAGI in the germline V gene (reference sequence). There are 16 residues in the CDR3. The DNA for the CDR3 is TGTGCCAGCAGTTACTCGAAAGGGGGGTCGGCCTACGAGCAGTACTTC. Amino acid sequence: CASSYSKGGSAYEQYF.

This clonotype appeared many times. The chain has TRBV2 and TRBJ1-1; D remains ambiguous. Germline values: CDR1 SNHLY, CDR2 FYNNEI. Trimming took off 2 bases at V and 8 bases at J, with 15 bases between the two ends. This CDR3 has 14 amino acids. The CDR3 sequence is CASSERGWTVEAFF. In DNA form, the CDR3 reads TGTGCCAGCAGTGAACGCGGCTGGACCGTGGAAGCTTTCTTT.

The chain uses TRBV28 and TRBJ2-2; D is possibly TRBD1 (6 bases). The length of the CDR3 is 15 residues. Germline V lookup: CDR1 MDHEN, CDR2 SYDVKM. Trimming removed 2 bases from V and 3 bases from J, with 10 bases in between. The CDR3 protein is CASSLGRGYTGELFF. The DNA for the CDR3 is TGTGCCAGCAGTTTAGGCAGGGGTTACACCGGGGAGCTGTTTTTT.

The chain has TRBV11-2 and TRBJ2-3; 12 positions match TRBD2. This CDR3 contains 18 residues. Germline lookup yields CDR1 SGHAT and CDR2 FQNNGV. V dropped 4 bases and J dropped 3; count of bases not matched to a gene: 11. The CDR3 DNA reads TGTGCCAGCAGCTCAGGACTAGCGGGGTTGGTGGGGACAGATACGCAGTATTTT. Residues: CASSSGLAGLVGTDTQYF. The full variable domain, rest sourced from reference TRBV11-2 and TRBJ2-3, is EAGVAQSPRYKIIEKRQSVAFWCNPISGHATLYWYQQILGQGPKLLIQFQNNGVVDDSQLPKDRFSAERLKGVDSTLKIQPAKLEDSAVYLCASSSGLAGLVGTDTQYFGPGTRLTVL.

This clonotype occurred many times. The J gene is TRBJ2-3, the V gene TRBV5-1, with D maybe TRBD2 (5 bases). This CDR3 region has 16 residues. Trimming stripped 4 bases from V and 4 bases from J, with 19 bases between. Germline V gene sequence: CDR1 SGHRS, CDR2 YFSETQ. This CDR3 reads CASSPSPTGMADTQYF. The CDR3 nucleotides read TGCGCCAGCAGCCCTAGCCCGACCGGGATGGCAGATACGCAGTATTTT.